These 25 T cell receptor beta chains were all obtained from the same sample, sequenced in a study of CD4 T cells in relation to SARS-CoV-2 and coronaviruses. The unexposed donors gave CD4+ T cells in about 2010-2019, prior to COVID-19. The cells were cultured for around ten days before CD4+ T cells were isolated. Antigens for these TCRs are unknown. Sequencing was performed with immunoSEQ multiplex PCR; in TCRdb, only in-frame clones are kept and a portion is missing. The sample contains roughly 18,000 clones, about 80% of which appear only once. The source material was CD4+ T cells from PBMCs, cultured in vitro. The receptors come from a human donor in good health.

This sequence joins TRBV25-1 and TRBJ2-1; D is ambiguous. The V gene's germline CDR1 is MGHDK and CDR2 SYGVNS. V was cut by 1 base and J by 7 bases, with 23 bases left in between. There are 18 residues in the CDR3. Written as DNA, the CDR3 is TGTGCCAGCAGTGAATCTTTTAACACGGATCGTCGGACGAATGAGCAGTTCTTC. This sequence encodes CASSESFNTDRRTNEQFF.

V is TRBV18 and J is TRBJ2-1, with D possibly being TRBD2 (6 bases). The CDR3 consists of 13 residues. The germline V gene encodes CDR1 KGHSH and CDR2 LQKENI. Trimming left V 3 bases short and J 5 bases short, with 8 bases between. In nucleotides, the CDR3 is TGTGCCAGCTCACCTAGGGAGGACAATGAGCAGTTCTTC. It specifies CASSPREDNEQFF.

The V gene is TRBV6-6, the J gene TRBJ1-5; possible D gene TRBD1, 6 bases. Trimming pared 6 bases from V and 0 bases from J, leaving 12 bases between. There are 15 residues in the CDR3. In germline, CDR1 is MNHNY, CDR2 SVGAGI (reference sequence). CDR3 sequence: CASSDRHYSNQPQHF. CDR3 DNA: TGTGCCAGCAGCGACAGGCATTATAGCAATCAGCCCCAGCATTTT.

The V call is TRBV6-5, the J call TRBJ2-7; 8 positions agree with TRBD1. The trim removed 5 bases at V and 6 bases at J, leaving 12 bases unmatched. This CDR3 comprises 15 residues. CDR1 and CDR2 (germline): MNHEY, SVGAGI. In nucleotides, the CDR3 is TGTGCCAGCAGTCCCGGACAGGGCCGGCGGGCCGAGCAGTACTTC. This sequence encodes CASSPGQGRRAEQYF.

The chain uses TRBV14 and TRBJ2-1; no clear D gene. This CDR3 has 15 residues. The V gene's germline CDR1 is SGHDN and CDR2 FVKESK. V lost 1 base, J lost 6 bases, and 13 bases lay in between. The CDR3 sequence: CASSQVISSTNEQFF. The CDR3 nucleotides read TGTGCCAGCAGCCAAGTTATATCCTCTACCAATGAGCAGTTCTTC.

CDR3 nucleotide sequence: TGTGCCACCAGTGACCACCAGGGGTTCAATGAGCAGTTCTTC. Amino acid sequence: CATSDHQGFNEQFF. The chain recombines TRBV24-1 with TRBJ2-1; maybe TRBD1 (6 bases). The CDR3 totals 14 residues. The V gene's germline CDR1 is KGHDR and CDR2 SFDVKD. The V gene lost 4 bases and the J gene lost 6 bases, with 12 bases spanning the gap.

This clone was picked up a small number of times. This chain joins TRBV2 and TRBJ2-2; 9 nucleotides match TRBD1. Per germline, CDR1 SNHLY and CDR2 FYNNEI. The trim removed 4 bases at V and 1 base at J, leaving 1 base unmatched. This CDR3 is built from 15 residues. CDR3: CASSAGQGNTGELFF. The CDR3 region has the DNA TGTGCCAGCAGTGCGGGACAGGGGAACACCGGGGAGCTGTTTTTT.

The V gene is TRBV7-9, the J gene TRBJ2-7; D unresolved. The germline CDR1 and CDR2 sequences are SEHNR and FQNEAQ (reference sequence). The V gene lost 8 bases and the J gene lost 3 bases, with 8 bases spanning the gap. The CDR3 has 11 residues. CDR3 nucleotides: TGTGCCAGCCTCCTCGACTACGAGCAGTACTTC. Its protein product is CASLLDYEQYF.

The chain employs TRBV7-9 and TRBJ2-7; no reliable D call. Germline V gene data show CDR1 as SEHNR and CDR2 as FQNEAQ (reference sequence). The V gene lost 3 bases and the J gene lost 6 bases, with 6 bases spanning the gap. The CDR3 totals 11 residues. The CDR3: CASSFGSEQYF. In DNA form, the CDR3 reads TGTGCCAGCAGCTTCGGCAGCGAGCAGTACTTC.

This clone showed up just a few times. The chain carries TRBV11-2 and TRBJ2-7; tentatively, D is TRBD1 (5 bases). The CDR3 length is 13 residues. The germline V gene encodes CDR1 SGHAT and CDR2 FQNNGV. V lost 5 bases, J lost 3 bases, and 11 bases lay in between. The CDR3 DNA follows: TGTGCCAGCAGCAATGGGGCCGGCTACGAGCAGTACTTC. Translated: CASSNGAGYEQYF. Drawing the rest from reference TRBV11-2 and TRBJ2-7, the complete variable domain is EAGVAQSPRYKIIEKRQSVAFWCNPISGHATLYWYQQILGQGPKLLIQFQNNGVVDDSQLPKDRFSAERLKGVDSTLKIQPAKLEDSAVYLCASSNGAGYEQYFGPGTRLTVT.

This chain links TRBV10-3 with TRBJ1-3; D is uncertain. Per the germline V gene, CDR1 is ENHRY and CDR2 is SYGVKD. The germline V and J ends were trimmed by 2 bases and 7 bases, with 3 bases remaining between them. The CDR3 covers 11 residues. The CDR3 DNA is TGTGCCATCAGTGAGAAGAACACCATATATTTT. Translation gives CAISEKNTIYF.

This clone was seen a handful of times. As DNA, the CDR3 is TGCGCCAGCAGCCAAGCCAATAACTACTATCAGCCCCAGCATTTT. Translated, it gives CASSQANNYYQPQHF. V gene TRBV4-1 combines with J gene TRBJ1-5; D is unresolved. CDR3 length: 15 residues. V lost 1 base, J lost 5 bases, and 12 bases lay in between. Germline CDR1 and CDR2: MGHRA and YSYEKL.

J is TRBJ1-1 and V is TRBV7-3; D call uncertain. There are 14 residues in the CDR3. CDR1 is SGHTA and CDR2 is FQGTGA in the germline V gene. V was clipped by 5 bases and J by 4 bases, with 14 bases between them. The CDR3 DNA reads TGTGCCAGCAGCCCGAACTCGGGGAGCACTGAAGCTTTCTTT. Its protein product is CASSPNSGSTEAFF.

This chain connects TRBV3-1 (or the pseudogene TRBV3-2) to TRBJ1-2, with D perhaps matching TRBD1 (5 bases). This CDR3 is built from 14 residues. Germline lookup yields CDR1 LGHDT and CDR2 YNNKEL (reference sequence). Trimming took 0 bases from V and 4 from J, leaving 9 bases between them. The DNA for the CDR3 is TGTGCCAGCAGCCAAGAATGGGGGACCTATGGCTACACCTTC. It is translated as CASSQEWGTYGYTF.

The chain recombines TRBV28 with TRBJ2-1; D is ambiguous. Per germline, CDR1 MDHEN and CDR2 SYDVKM. The V gene lost 6 bases and the J gene lost 9 bases, with 9 bases spanning the gap. The CDR3 runs 11 residues. The CDR3 bases are TGTGCCAGCAGGTCCCTCACTGAGCAGTTCTTC. It specifies CASRSLTEQFF.

The chain carries TRBV6-1 and TRBJ1-2; 9 bases match TRBD1. The ends lost 0 bases at V and 4 bases at J; junction bases unmatched: 12. The CDR3 length is 18 residues. Germline CDR1 is MNHNS and CDR2 is SASEGT. CDR3 amino acids: CASSEASTIQGAAYGYTF. In DNA, the CDR3 is TGTGCCAGCAGTGAAGCTTCGACGATACAGGGGGCGGCCTATGGCTACACCTTC.

This clone was observed a few times. CDR3 sequence (DNA): TGTGCCAGCAGCCTGAAACCGGGACAGGGTAGGGAAAAACTGTTTTTT. This translates into CASSLKPGQGREKLFF. The chain is built from TRBV3-1 (or the pseudogene TRBV3-2) and TRBJ1-4; 9 nucleotides match TRBD1. This CDR3 spans 16 amino acids. J was trimmed by 8 bases and V by 4 bases; bases with no gene match: 11. Germline V gene sequence: CDR1 LGHDT, CDR2 YNNKEL (reference sequence).

This clone was picked up a small number of times. V gene TRBV11-2 combines with J gene TRBJ1-2; TRBD1 matches at 7 bases. Germline lookup yields CDR1 SGHAT and CDR2 FQNNGV. The CDR3 extends over 15 amino acids. J was trimmed by 5 bases and V by 5 bases; bases with no gene match: 11. The CDR3 reads CASSPRDRLRYGYTF. CDR3 DNA sequence: TGTGCCAGCAGCCCCCGGGACAGACTTAGATATGGCTACACCTTC.

The genes are TRBV11-2 and TRBJ2-5, with 7 bases that match TRBD1. V dropped 5 bases and J dropped 3; count of bases not matched to a gene: 9. CDR1 and CDR2 from the germline V gene are SGHAT and FQNNGV. The CDR3 contains 15 residues. Written as DNA, the CDR3 is TGTGCCAGCAGCCCGCCGGGGACAGCCAAAGAGACCCAGTACTTC. As protein: CASSPPGTAKETQYF.

The chain recombines TRBV5-6 with TRBJ1-2; D not certain. CDR3 length: 13 residues. V was trimmed by 0 bases and J by 6 bases, leaving 9 bases between them. CDR1 and CDR2 from the germline V gene are SGHDT and YYEEEE. CDR3 region: CASSLAGVNGYTF. The CDR3 DNA reads as TGTGCCAGCAGCTTGGCCGGTGTGAATGGCTACACCTTC.

This chain uses TRBV7-3 with TRBJ2-4; TRBD2 matches 7 bases. V trimming: 1 base; J trimming: 5 bases; junction bases outside the gene matches: 5. There are 15 residues in the CDR3. Looked up from germline, CDR1 is SGHTA and CDR2 is FQGTGA. CDR3 in DNA: TGTGCCAGCAGCTTAAGCGGGAGTGTGGAAAACATTCAGTACTTC. Translated, it gives CASSLSGSVENIQYF.

The genes are TRBV6-5 and TRBJ2-7; D may match TRBD1 or TRBD2 (5 bases each). Germline CDR1 is MNHEY and CDR2 is SVGAGI. V was trimmed by 5 bases and J by 2 bases, leaving 16 bases between them. This CDR3 comprises 15 residues. CDR3 residues: CASSIPGTATYEQYF. The CDR3 DNA reads TGTGCCAGCAGTATCCCCGGGACCGCAACCTACGAGCAGTACTTC.

V gene TRBV2 combines with J gene TRBJ1-1; D not resolved. CDR3 length equals 13 residues. The germline V and J ends were trimmed by 1 base and 4 bases, with 7 bases remaining between them. Germline V gene data show CDR1 as SNHLY and CDR2 as FYNNEI. For the CDR3, the DNA is TGTGCCAGCAGTGAAGTTCAAGGCACTGAAGCTTTCTTT. This codes for CASSEVQGTEAFF.

This chain uses TRBV7-6 with TRBJ1-5, with 8 nucleotides matching TRBD1. Trimming removed 1 base from V and 6 bases from J; junction bases left unmatched: 8. The CDR3 consists of 16 residues. Germline-derived CDR1 and CDR2 are SGHVS and FNYEAQ. CDR3 region: CASSLGPGGGGQPQHF. CDR3 coding DNA: TGTGCCAGCAGCTTAGGGCCAGGGGGCGGGGGTCAGCCCCAGCATTTT.

The rearrangement links TRBV19 to TRBJ2-7; D is possibly TRBD1 or TRBD2 (5 bases each). This CDR3 has 15 residues. Germline CDR1 and CDR2: LNHDA and SQIVND (reference sequence). The V end lost 5 bases, the J end lost 0 bases, and 14 bases lay between the germline ends. The CDR3 DNA follows: TGTGCCAGTAGTGGGGGTGGCAGGGACTCCTACGAGCAGTACTTC. This codes for CASSGGGRDSYEQYF.